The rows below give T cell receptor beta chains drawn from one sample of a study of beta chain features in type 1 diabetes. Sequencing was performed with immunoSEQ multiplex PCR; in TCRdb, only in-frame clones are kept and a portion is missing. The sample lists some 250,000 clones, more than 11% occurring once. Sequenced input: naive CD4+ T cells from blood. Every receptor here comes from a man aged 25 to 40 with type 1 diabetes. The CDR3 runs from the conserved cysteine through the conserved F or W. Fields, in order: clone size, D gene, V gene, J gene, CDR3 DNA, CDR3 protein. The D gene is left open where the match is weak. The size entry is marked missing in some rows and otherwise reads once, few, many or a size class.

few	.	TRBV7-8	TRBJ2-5	TGTGCCAGCAGCTTAGGCCTACAAGAGACCCAGTACTTC	CASSLGLQETQYF
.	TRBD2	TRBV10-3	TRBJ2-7	TGTGCCATCAGTGCGGGGAGGGACTGGGATGAGCAGTACTTC	CAISAGRDWDEQYF
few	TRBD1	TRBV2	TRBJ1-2	TGTGCCAGCAGCCAAAGCCGCCTAGGACAGGGGCCCGGCTACACCTTC	CASSQSRLGQGPGYTF
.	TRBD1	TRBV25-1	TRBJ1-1	TGTGCCAGCAGAAGACAGGGGCTGAACACTGAAGCTTTCTTT	CASRRQGLNTEAFF
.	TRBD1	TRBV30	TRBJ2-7	TGTGCCTGGAGAGACGGGACAGGGGTTGAGCAGTACTTC	CAWRDGTGVEQYF
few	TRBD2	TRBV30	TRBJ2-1	TGTGCCTGGAGTGTACCAGCGGGATTCGGGCAGTTCTTC	CAWSVPAGFGQFF
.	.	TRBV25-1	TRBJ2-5	TGTGCCAGCAGTGCGATCGGGCAGGGCTCGGAGACCCAGTACTTC	CASSAIGQGSETQYF
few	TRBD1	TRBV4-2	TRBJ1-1	TGTGCCAGCAGCCAGCCTACAGGGGGAACTGAAGCTTTCTTT	CASSQPTGGTEAFF
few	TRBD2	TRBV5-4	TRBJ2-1	TGTGCCACCGTTGCCCGAGCGGGAGGGAAGAATGAGCAGTTCTTC	CATVARAGGKNEQFF
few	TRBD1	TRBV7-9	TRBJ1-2	TGTGCCAGCACCCAGGCCCAGGGGGGCTACTATGGCTACACCTTC	CASTQAQGGYYGYTF
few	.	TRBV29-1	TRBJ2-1	TGCAGCGCCCTCCGGGGGTCCTACAATGAGCAGTTCTTC	CSALRGSYNEQFF
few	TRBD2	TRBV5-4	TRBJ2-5	TGTGCCAGCAGCCCAGGACTAGCGGGAGGTCCGATCCAAGAGACCCAGTACTTC	CASSPGLAGGPIQETQYF
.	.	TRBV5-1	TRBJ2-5	TGCGCCAGCAGCTTGGAAAGCGGGCGGGTCATGGCCCAGTACTTC	CASSLESGRVMAQYF
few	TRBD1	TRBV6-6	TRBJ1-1	TGTGCCAGCAGTTACCCTATGGACAGGCCTGAAGCTTTCTTT	CASSYPMDRPEAFF
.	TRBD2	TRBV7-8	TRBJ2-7	TGTGCCAGCAGCACTAGCGGGAGGGCTTACGAGCAGTACTTC	CASSTSGRAYEQYF
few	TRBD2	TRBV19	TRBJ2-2	TGTGCCAGTCGGACTAGCGGCTCAGCGACCGGGGAGCTGTTTTTT	CASRTSGSATGELFF
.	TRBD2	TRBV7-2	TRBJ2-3	TGTGCCAGCAGCGAGGGACTAGCGGGGGGGCCGGGAGATACGCAGTATTTT	CASSEGLAGGPGDTQYF
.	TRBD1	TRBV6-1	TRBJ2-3	TGTGCCAGCAGCCGAGGGACAGCCAGCACAGATACGCAGTATTTT	CASSRGTASTDTQYF
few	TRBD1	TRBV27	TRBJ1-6	TGTGCCAGCAGTCCCGGGACAGGAATTTCACCCCTCCACTTT	CASSPGTGISPLHF
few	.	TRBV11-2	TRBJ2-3	TGTGCCAGCAGCCTCCGCGCGTACACAGATACGCAGTATTTT	CASSLRAYTDTQYF
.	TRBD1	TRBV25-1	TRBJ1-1	TGTGCCAGCAGGGACAGGACTAACACTGAAGCTTTCTTT	CASRDRTNTEAFF
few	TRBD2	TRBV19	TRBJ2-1	TGTGCCAGTAGTATAGTGGCTAGCGGGAGCCCTTCCAATGAGCAGTTCTTC	CASSIVASGSPSNEQFF
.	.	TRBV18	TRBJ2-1	TGTGCCAGCTCACCAGTGGCTGATCGCTACAATGAGCAGTTCTTC	CASSPVADRYNEQFF
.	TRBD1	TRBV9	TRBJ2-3	TGTGCCAGCAGCCTACAGGGGACCCTTCGTACAGATACGCAGTATTTT	CASSLQGTLRTDTQYF
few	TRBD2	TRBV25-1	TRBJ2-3	TGTGCCAGTACCCTAGCGGCTAGCACAGATACGCAGTATTTT	CASTLAASTDTQYF
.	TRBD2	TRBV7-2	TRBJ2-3	TGTGCCAGCAGCAAGGGACTAGCGGGGGCCGCCGATACGCAGTATTTT	CASSKGLAGAADTQYF
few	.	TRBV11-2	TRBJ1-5	TGTGCCAGGTGGTGGGGGCCCAAGGGGCCCCAGCATTTT	CARWWGPKGPQHF
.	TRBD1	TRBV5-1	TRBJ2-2	TGCGCCAGCAGCTTGGCCCAAACAGGGGCCGGGGAGCTGTTTTTT	CASSLAQTGAGELFF
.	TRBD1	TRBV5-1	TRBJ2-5	TGCGCCAGCAGCTTGGCCGGGACAGGGTCTCCCCAGTACTTC	CASSLAGTGSPQYF
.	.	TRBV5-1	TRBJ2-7	TGCGCCAGCAGCATGGACAGCTACGAGCAGTACTTC	CASSMDSYEQYF
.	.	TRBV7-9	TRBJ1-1	TGTGCCAGCCGAACCCCTAGGGGCACTGAAGCTTTCTTT	CASRTPRGTEAFF
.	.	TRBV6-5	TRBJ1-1	TGTGCGAGCTCCAGGGAAGGGTACACTGAAGCTTTCTTT	CASSREGYTEAFF
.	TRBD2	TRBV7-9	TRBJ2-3	TGTGCCAGCAGCTTAGGACTAGCGGCAGATACGCAGTATTTT	CASSLGLAADTQYF
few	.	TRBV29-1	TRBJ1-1	TGCAGCGTTGGGGGTCAGGGGATGAACACTGAAGCTTTCTTT	CSVGGQGMNTEAFF
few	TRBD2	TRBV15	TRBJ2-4	TGTGCCACCAGCAACGGGAATAGCATAGCGGGATCCAGCATTCAGTACTTC	CATSNGNSIAGSSIQYF
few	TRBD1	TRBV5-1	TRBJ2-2	TGCGCCAGCAGCCCCTTGGGGACAGAGAACACCGGGGAGCTGTTTTTT	CASSPLGTENTGELFF
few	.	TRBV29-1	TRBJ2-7	TGCAGCGTTGTCGGAGGGCCGGAACCGGGATACTACGAGCAGTACTTC	CSVVGGPEPGYYEQYF
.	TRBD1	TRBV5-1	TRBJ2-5	TGCGCCAGCAGCTCGGCGACAGGGAGTGAAGAGACCCAGTACTTC	CASSSATGSEETQYF
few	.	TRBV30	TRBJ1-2	TGTGCCTGGAGCACTGGGGGCAAGAATGGCTACACCTTC	CAWSTGGKNGYTF
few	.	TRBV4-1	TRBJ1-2	TGCGCCAGCAGCCAACCTCCCTCGAGCGGGGGCTACACCTTC	CASSQPPSSGGYTF
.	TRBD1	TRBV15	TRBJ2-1	TGTGCCACCAGCAGGGTGACAGGGGCCGCAGGTGAGCAGTTCTTC	CATSRVTGAAGEQFF
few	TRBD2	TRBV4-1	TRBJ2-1	TGCGCCAGCAGCCAACAGCCGTCAGCGGGAAGCCGTTACAATGAGCAGTTCTTC	CASSQQPSAGSRYNEQFF
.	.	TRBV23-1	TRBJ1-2	TGCGCCAGCAACCTACGGAGCAGCTATGGCTACACCTTC	CASNLRSSYGYTF
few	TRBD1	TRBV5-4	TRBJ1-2	TGTGCCAGCAGCTTGAAGGGGGCGGATGGCTACACCTTC	CASSLKGADGYTF
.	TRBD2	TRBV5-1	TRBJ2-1	TGCGCCAGCCCCTTTGGGCTAGCGGGAGGTAATGAGCAGTTCTTC	CASPFGLAGGNEQFF
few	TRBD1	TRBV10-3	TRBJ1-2	TGTGCCATCAGTGCTCAGGGGGCCTATGGCTACACCTTC	CAISAQGAYGYTF
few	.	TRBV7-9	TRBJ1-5	TGTGCCAGCAGCCGCGGGGAGGCCAATCAGCCCCAGCATTTT	CASSRGEANQPQHF
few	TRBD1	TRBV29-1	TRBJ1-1	TGCAGCGTTGACAGGGGGAGGATTGACACTGAAGCTTTCTTT	CSVDRGRIDTEAFF
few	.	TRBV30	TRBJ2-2	TGTGCCTTCCCAGGAGGTAGCGGTGCCACCGGGGAGCTGTTTTTT	CAFPGGSGATGELFF
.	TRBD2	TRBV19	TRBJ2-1	TGTGCCAGTAGTATGATCGGACTAGCGGGAGCGCCGGCTTACAATGAGCAGTTCTTC	CASSMIGLAGAPAYNEQFF
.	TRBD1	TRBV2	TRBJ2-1	TGTGCCAGCACCTACCGGACAGGCTCCAACAATGAGCAGTTCTTC	CASTYRTGSNNEQFF
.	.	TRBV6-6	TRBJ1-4	TGTGCCAGCAGCCCCAGGGCTCCTAATGAAAAACTGTTTTTT	CASSPRAPNEKLFF